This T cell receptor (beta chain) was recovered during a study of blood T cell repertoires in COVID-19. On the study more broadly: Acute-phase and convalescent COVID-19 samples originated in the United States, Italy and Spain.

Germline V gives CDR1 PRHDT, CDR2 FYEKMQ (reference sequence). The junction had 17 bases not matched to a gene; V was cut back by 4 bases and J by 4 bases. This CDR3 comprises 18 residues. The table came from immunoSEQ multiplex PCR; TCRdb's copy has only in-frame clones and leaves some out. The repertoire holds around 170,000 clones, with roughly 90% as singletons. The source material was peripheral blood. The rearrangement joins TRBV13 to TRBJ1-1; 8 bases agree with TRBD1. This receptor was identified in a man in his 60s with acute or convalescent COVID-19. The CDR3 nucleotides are TGTGCCAGCAGCTCTATTTTTGCTAGCCCAGGGGGCCGCACTGAAGCTTTCTTT. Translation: CASSSIFASPGGRTEAFF.